This T cell receptor (beta chain) derives from a study of cytomegalovirus exposure and HLA in healthy donors (dated by TCRdb to 2016 to 2017). Background on the whole study: An earlier analysis of some 600 of the donors reported roughly 300 Gb of sequence data and around 100 million unique TCR beta sequences obtained from about 179 million T cells. Besides the first cohort of under 700 subjects, a separate validation cohort made up of around 120 different subjects was used. In a later analysis, previously published TCR beta repertoires from about 640 donors were re-analyzed and high-resolution HLA genotyping was added so that TCR occurrence patterns could be studied. Of the 300 to 500 genotyped donors, 65% to 90% were placed in the genetic ancestry cluster associated with self-reported Caucasian donors. A later genetic analysis used genome-wide SNP genotypes for about 55% of the 666 donors, treating that subset as a discovery cohort. Because of strong linkage in the cohort, roughly five DR-DQ haplotypes were treated as single units for association and clustering. HLA typing covered class I and class II loci at four-digit resolution. The study aimed to test whether signatures of past pathogen exposure could be identified by cataloging public T cell receptors. Rather than drawing on any new phenotypic data, the later analysis identified candidate immune exposures from TCR beta sequences and the way those sequences occurred across donors. Typing coverage varied by locus: roughly 620-640 donors for A, B, C, DRB1 and DQB1; under 550 for DQA1; nearly 610 for DPA1; approximately 450 for DPB1. Every discovery cohort repertoire had been produced on one sequencing platform. On average, approximately 250,000 unique TCR beta nucleotide sequences were sequenced per donor among more than 350 genotyped donors of the cohort, with 15% to 20% of those sequences being non-productive. About 280 gigabases of sequencing data and 70 million to 95 million unique TCR sequences made up an early release that covered fewer than 650 HLA-typed donors. Alongside the repertoire data, information on donor age, sex, ethnicity and CMV serostatus was compiled. High-throughput TCR immunosequencing, statistical association of individual TCRs with disease status, and machine learning were combined to predict cytomegalovirus infection status. The study profiled the T cell repertoires of around 700 subjects by immunosequencing and related them to cytomegalovirus serostatus. An earlier analysis of approximately 580 of the donors used high-throughput TCR beta sequencing to judge whether each TCR beta V gene segment behaved as functional or pseudogenic.

This clone was seen more than once but under ten times. This clone's antigen is unknown. No base-level quality is on record; no much larger clone is a single base apart. CDR1 and CDR2 are read off the germline V gene as MNHNS and SASEGT. Cut back by 2 bases and 3 bases, the V and J ends lie 7 bases apart. The CDR3 has 13 amino acids, counting the end cysteine and phenylalanine. Solely the CDR3 DNA is kept, with 39 bases framed from the first base. The library was generated by the immunoSEQ multiplex PCR assay. The multiplex PCR relied on a mix of 60 forward primers for TCR Vbeta segments and 13 reverse primers for TCR Jbeta segments. Amplification of the CDR3 region of rearranged TCR beta genes was performed with a multiplex PCR assay on genomic DNA. The amplified TCR beta libraries were sequenced on the Illumina HiSeq System as 87-base-pair reads. Per the authors' processing: A later analysis counted around 72 million unique TCR beta chains across the 666 repertoires, and some 11 million of these chains were shared by at least two donors. Raw reads were error-corrected and collapsed into unique sequences with a nearest-neighbor algorithm that merged closely related sequences to remove PCR and sequencing errors. CDR3 sequences were aligned to IMGT reference sequences to assign V, D and J gene segments. For a sequence to be retained, a match of at least six nucleotides was required to both a V gene segment and a J gene segment. A rearrangement was called productive if the CDR3 had no stop codons and remained in frame with V and J, and every other rearrangement was called non-productive. Following IMGT convention, CDR3 was defined as the stretch from the second conserved V-encoded cysteine up to the conserved J-encoded phenylalanine. The earlier analysis of about 590 of the donors excluded sequences that lacked an unambiguous match to a single V gene segment. An earlier analysis of approximately 590 of the donors called V segments functional above 56.7% productive rearrangements and segregating when the between-donor standard deviation exceeded 5%. A statistical classification framework was developed to diagnose cytomegalovirus status using the catalog of TCR beta chain sequences. In a later analysis, TCR nucleotide sequences were compared against IMGT/GENE-DB human TR gene sequences so that V and J genes could be assigned. In a later analysis, CDR3 sequences and most-parsimonious VDJ recombination scenarios were assigned using the TCRdist pipeline. In a later analysis, every TCR beta chain was defined by the combination of its CDR3 amino acid sequence and its V-gene family, and reads without a unique V-gene family were dropped. To address suspected cross-contamination and a sequencing artifact, a later analysis removed 592 highly shared, low-generation-probability nucleotide sequences. For each public chain, a later analysis derived a clonal expansion index from normalized ranks of inferred template counts within each repertoire. In a later analysis, generation probabilities were computed with a VDJ recombination model fitted to out-of-frame rearrangements, and the resulting probabilities were checked against IGoR. A later analysis scored TCR-TCR, TCR-HLA and TCR-CMV co-occurrence with hypergeometric tests, applying a repertoire-size bias correction to TCR pairs. False discovery rates were estimated in a later analysis by permuting HLA or CMV assignments 20 times. In a later analysis, co-occurring TCRs were grouped with DBSCAN, and TCRdist sequence similarity was added when clustering was performed within HLA-allele-positive subsets. Repertoires with fewer than 30,000 or more than 120,000 public chains were left out of co-occurrence clustering, as were five repertoires with anomalous nucleotide sharing. In TCRdb, the immuneACCESS table is reduced to in-frame sequences with V and J assigned. These tables do not hold every clone; where another copy was compared, an unresolved V gene accounts for under half, and the others remain unexplained. The DNA was the basis for D and trimming; V, J and clone size are from that table. The sample includes around 160,000 clones, with approximately 88% observed a single time. Approximately 1.5% of the sample is held by the ten biggest clonotypes.

Findings and caveats that apply to the study as a whole: A further reported finding was that TCR beta sequences accurately predicted the HLA-A and HLA-B alleles for most subjects in the first cohort. Specific HLA alleles were associated with 18,000 or so TCR beta sequences at a false discovery rate of 0.05 in a later analysis. In the study, about 150 TCR beta chains were listed as associated with cytomegalovirus. A later analysis found that HLA-associated TCR beta chains were more clonally expanded and had lower generation probabilities than equally common non-associated chains. According to a later analysis, most CMV-associated TCR beta chains appeared to be HLA-restricted, and the HLA associations seemed to be driven largely by CMV exposure. According to a later analysis, TCR association rates differed among HLA loci, with DRB1 alleles showing the most associated TCRs and HLA-C alleles showing the fewest. The classifier was reported to diagnose cytomegalovirus status with high specificity and sensitivity in both the original cohort and the validation cohort. In an earlier analysis of some 640 of the donors, most TCR beta V segments were observed in productive rearrangements about 87% or about 30% of the time, broadly matching IMGT annotations. According to a later analysis, parvovirus B19, influenza, CMV and Epstein-Barr virus appeared linked to several top co-occurrence clusters. While some public TCRs were present in many individuals, most TCR sequences turned up only very rarely across donors. The authors suggested that the approach could potentially be extended to other disease states and immunological phenotypes. Some IMGT-functional V segments, including TRBV6-2 and TRBV6-3, could not be told apart with the 87-base-pair reads, so those segments were excluded. V-gene and J-gene trimming of TCR beta chains was associated with a missense DCLRE1C variant in a later genetic analysis, and the association was replicated in an independent cohort. In a later genetic analysis, fewer N-insertions in productive TCRs were reported among donors in an Asian-associated ancestry cluster than the roughly 700-donor mean. CMV serostatus was the only immune exposure information available for the cohort. The presence/absence analyses assumed that sequencing depth was roughly uniform across donors, and that assumption may not be true. Assigning TCR associations to individual alleles was difficult when HLA alleles, especially DR and DQ, strongly co-occurred. Only TCR beta chains were sequenced in this cohort, and the absence of alpha or paired-chain data limited detectable features. The sequencing pipeline was judged likely to have produced a cluster of highly shared sequence variants as a technical artifact. Three of the identified cytomegalovirus-associated TCR beta chains were confirmed in vitro to be specific for cytomegalovirus antigens. Because counts were too low, roughly 16 rarely observed V segments, including chromosome 9 orphons, were excluded from the earlier analysis of 587 of the donors. Because HLA typing was missing for some donors at each locus, association tests included only the typed subset. Correlated functional status among segregating V segments might reflect linkage disequilibrium, but an unknown experimental factor could not be ruled out.

The cohort consisted of some 670 healthy bone marrow donors. At the time of sampling, all cohort members were nominally healthy, though unrecorded immune exposures were likely present. The donor tested CMV seronegative, placing the donor among the 350 to 400 seronegative members of the cohort. A peripheral blood sample was provided by each donor, and peripheral blood mononuclear cells were used for TCR beta sequencing. Genomic DNA was extracted from the blood cell samples with the Qiagen DNeasy Blood Extraction Kit. The specimen sequenced was PBMCs. The rearranged chain carries TRBV6-1 and TRBJ2-5; the best D guess is TRBD2, with 6 bases matching. This receptor was identified in a young woman in good health and CMV-seronegative. The DNA reads as follows: TGTGCCAGCAGTGAAAGGGAGGAAGAGACCCAGTACTTC. This encodes CASSEREEETQYF.